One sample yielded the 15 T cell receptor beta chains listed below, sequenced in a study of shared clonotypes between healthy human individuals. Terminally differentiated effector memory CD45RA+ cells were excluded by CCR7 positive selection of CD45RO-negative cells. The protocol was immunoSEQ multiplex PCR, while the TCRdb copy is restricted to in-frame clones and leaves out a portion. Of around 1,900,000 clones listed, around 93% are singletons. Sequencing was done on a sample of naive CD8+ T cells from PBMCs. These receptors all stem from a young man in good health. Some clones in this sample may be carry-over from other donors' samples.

The CDR3 bases are TGTGCCAGCAGGAATGGAATCTCCTACAATGAGCAGTTCTTC. This sequence encodes CASRNGISYNEQFF. This rearrangement joins TRBV28 to TRBJ2-1; D not certain. CDR3 length equals 14 residues. V gave up 6 bases and J gave up 0 bases, with 9 bases separating them. CDR1 is MDHEN, CDR2 SYDVKM, per germline.

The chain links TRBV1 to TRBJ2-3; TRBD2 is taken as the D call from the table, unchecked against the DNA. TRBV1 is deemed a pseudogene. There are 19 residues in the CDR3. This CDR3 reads CTSSQEGRRGGTSTDTQYF. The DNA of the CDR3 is TGCACCAGCAGCCAAGAAGGTAGGAGGGGGGGGACCAGCACAGATACGCAGTATTTT.

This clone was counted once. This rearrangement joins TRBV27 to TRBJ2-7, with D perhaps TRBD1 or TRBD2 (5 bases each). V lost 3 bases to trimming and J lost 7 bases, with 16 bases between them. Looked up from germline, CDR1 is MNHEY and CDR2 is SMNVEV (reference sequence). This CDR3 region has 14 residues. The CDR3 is CASSLRGTWGEQYF. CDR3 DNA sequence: TGTGCCAGCAGTTTGCGAGGGACCTGGGGGGAGCAGTACTTC.

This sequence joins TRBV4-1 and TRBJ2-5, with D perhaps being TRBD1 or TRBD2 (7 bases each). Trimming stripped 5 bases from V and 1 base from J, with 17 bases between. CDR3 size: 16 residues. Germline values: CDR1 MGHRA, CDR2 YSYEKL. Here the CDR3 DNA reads TGCGCCAGCAGCTTACCAGGGAGGGGGCTCCAAGAGACCCAGTACTTC. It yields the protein CASSLPGRGLQETQYF.

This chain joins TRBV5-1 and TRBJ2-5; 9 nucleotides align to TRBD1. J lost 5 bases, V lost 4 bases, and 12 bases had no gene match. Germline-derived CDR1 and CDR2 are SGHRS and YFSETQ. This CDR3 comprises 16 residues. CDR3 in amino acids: CASSHPPGQGVETQYF. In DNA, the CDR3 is TGCGCCAGCAGCCACCCCCCGGGACAGGGCGTGGAGACCCAGTACTTC.

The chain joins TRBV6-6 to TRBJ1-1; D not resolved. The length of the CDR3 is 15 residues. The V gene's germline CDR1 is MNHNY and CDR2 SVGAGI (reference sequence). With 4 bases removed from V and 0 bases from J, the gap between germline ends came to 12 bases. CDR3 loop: CASSSLPVMNTEAFF. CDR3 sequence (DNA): TGTGCCAGCAGTTCCCTCCCGGTCATGAACACTGAAGCTTTCTTT.

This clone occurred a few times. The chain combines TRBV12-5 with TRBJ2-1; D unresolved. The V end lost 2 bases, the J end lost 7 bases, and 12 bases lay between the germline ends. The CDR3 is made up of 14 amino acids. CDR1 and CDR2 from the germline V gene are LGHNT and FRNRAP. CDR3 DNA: TGTGCTAGTGGTTTGATCGGCCCGGCGAATGAGCAGTTCTTC. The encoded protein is CASGLIGPANEQFF. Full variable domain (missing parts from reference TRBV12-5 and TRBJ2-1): DARVTQTPRHKVTEMGQEVTMRCQPILGHNTVFWYRQTMMQGLELLAYFRNRAPLDDSGMPKDRFSAEMPDATLATLKIQPSEPRDSAVYFCASGLIGPANEQFFGPGTRLTVL.

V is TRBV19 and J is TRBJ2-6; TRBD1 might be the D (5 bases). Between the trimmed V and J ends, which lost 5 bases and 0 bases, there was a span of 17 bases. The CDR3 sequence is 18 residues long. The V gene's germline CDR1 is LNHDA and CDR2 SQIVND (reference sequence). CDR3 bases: TGTGCCAGTAGTCCGCGTACAGGTTACCTCTCTGGGGCCAACGTCCTGACTTTC. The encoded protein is CASSPRTGYLSGANVLTF.

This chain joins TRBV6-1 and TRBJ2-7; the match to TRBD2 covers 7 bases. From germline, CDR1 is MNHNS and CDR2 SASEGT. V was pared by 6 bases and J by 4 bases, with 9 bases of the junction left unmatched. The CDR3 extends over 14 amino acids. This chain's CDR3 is CASSHRQGGYEQYF. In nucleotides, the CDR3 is TGTGCCAGCAGCCACCGTCAGGGAGGGTACGAGCAGTACTTC.

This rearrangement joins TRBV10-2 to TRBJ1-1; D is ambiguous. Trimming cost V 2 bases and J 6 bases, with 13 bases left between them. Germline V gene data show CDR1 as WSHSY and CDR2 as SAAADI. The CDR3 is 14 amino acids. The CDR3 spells CASSEAPVIAEAFF. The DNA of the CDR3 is TGCGCCAGCAGTGAGGCACCGGTGATAGCTGAAGCTTTCTTT.

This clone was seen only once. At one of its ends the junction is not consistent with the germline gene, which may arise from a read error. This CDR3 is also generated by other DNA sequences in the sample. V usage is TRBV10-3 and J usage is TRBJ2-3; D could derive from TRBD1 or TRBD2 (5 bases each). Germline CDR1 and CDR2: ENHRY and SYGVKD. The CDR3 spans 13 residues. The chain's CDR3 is CAISGDGTDTQYF. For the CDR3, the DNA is TGTGCCATCAGTGGGGACGGCACCGATACGCAGTATTTT.

CDR3 in amino acids: CASSRPGTGNYGYTF. As DNA, the CDR3 is TGTGCCAGCAGTAGACCCGGGACAGGGAACTATGGCTACACCTTC. This rearrangement joins TRBV28 to TRBJ1-2, with 9 bases fitting TRBD1. The CDR3 has 15 residues. With V trimmed by 5 bases and J by 2 bases, 6 bases remained unmatched. Germline V lookup: CDR1 MDHEN, CDR2 SYDVKM.

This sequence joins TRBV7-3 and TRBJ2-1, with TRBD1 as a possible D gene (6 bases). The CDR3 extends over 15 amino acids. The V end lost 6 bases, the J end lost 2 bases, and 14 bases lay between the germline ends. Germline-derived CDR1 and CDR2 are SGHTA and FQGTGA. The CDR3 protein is CASSPDRRTYNEQFF. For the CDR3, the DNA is TGTGCCAGCAGTCCGGACAGAAGAACCTACAATGAGCAGTTCTTC. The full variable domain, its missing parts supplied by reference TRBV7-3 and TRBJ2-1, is GAGVSQTPSNKVTEKGKYVELRCDPISGHTALYWYRQSLGQGPEFLIYFQGTGAADDSGLPNDRFFAVRPEGSVSTLKIQRTERGDSAVYLCASSPDRRTYNEQFFGPGTRLTVL.

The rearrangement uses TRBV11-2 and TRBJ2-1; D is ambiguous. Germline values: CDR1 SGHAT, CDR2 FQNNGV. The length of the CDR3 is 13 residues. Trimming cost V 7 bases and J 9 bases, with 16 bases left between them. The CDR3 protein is CASNRAQAGEQFF. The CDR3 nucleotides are TGTGCCAGCAACCGGGCCCAGGCCGGTGAGCAGTTCTTC.

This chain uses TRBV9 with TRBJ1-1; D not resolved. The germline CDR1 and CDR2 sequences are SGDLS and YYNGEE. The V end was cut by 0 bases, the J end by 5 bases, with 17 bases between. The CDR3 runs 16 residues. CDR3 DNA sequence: TGTGCCAGCAGCGTAGGTGGATCGGGGTTGGGGACTGAAGCTTTCTTT. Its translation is CASSVGGSGLGTEAFF.